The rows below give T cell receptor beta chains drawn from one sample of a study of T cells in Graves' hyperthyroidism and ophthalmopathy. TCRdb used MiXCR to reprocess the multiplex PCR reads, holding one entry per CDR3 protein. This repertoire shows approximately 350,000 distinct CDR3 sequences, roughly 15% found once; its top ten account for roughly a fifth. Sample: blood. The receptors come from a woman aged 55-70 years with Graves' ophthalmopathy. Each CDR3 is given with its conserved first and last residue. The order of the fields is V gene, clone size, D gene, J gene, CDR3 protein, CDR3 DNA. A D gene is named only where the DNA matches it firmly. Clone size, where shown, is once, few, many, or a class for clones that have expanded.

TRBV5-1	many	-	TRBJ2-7	CASSPGVDSYEQYF	TGCGCCAGCAGCCCCGGGGTAGACAGCTACGAGCAGTACTTC
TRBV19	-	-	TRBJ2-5	CASKGLALGQETQYF	TGTGCCAGTAAAGGCCTAGCGCTTGGGCAAGAGACCCAGTACTTC
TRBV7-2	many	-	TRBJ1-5	CASSTGRGAGIWPQHF	TGTGCCAGCAGCACCGGAAGGGGGGCCGGGATATGGCCCCAGCATTTT
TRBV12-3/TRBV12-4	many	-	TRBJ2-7	CASSSKGPGEQYF	TGTGCCAGCAGTTCCAAAGGCCCCGGCGAGCAGTACTTC
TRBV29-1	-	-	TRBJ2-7	CSVETSSYEQYF	TGCAGCGTTGAGACAAGCTCCTACGAGCAGTACTTC
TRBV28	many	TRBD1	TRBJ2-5	CATKPAGGGETQYF	TGTGCCACCAAACCCGCAGGGGGCGGTGAGACCCAGTACTTC
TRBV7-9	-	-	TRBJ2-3	CASSLGTGNTDTQYF	TGTGCCAGCAGCTTAGGAACGGGAAACACAGATACGCAGTATTTT
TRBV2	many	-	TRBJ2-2	CASSGVWSNTGELFF	TGTGCCAGCAGTGGAGTCTGGTCGAACACCGGGGAGCTGTTTTTT
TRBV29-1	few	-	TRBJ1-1	CSVVPTVWGFRGDTEAFF	TGCAGCGTTGTCCCCACCGTTTGGGGTTTCCGTGGAGACACTGAAGCTTTCTTT
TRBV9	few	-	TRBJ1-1	CASSDHLGGTEAFF	TGTGCCAGCAGTGATCACCTCGGGGGCACTGAAGCTTTCTTT
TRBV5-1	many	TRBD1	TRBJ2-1	CASSPGTVTYNEQFF	TGCGCCAGCAGTCCCGGGACAGTAACCTACAATGAGCAGTTCTTC
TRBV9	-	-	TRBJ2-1	CASSPPRGVDNEQFF	TGTGCCAGCAGCCCACCTAGGGGGGTGGACAATGAGCAGTTCTTC
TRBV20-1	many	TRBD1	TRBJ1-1	CSARDPLARGYTEAFF	TGCAGTGCTAGAGATCCCCTTGCCAGGGGGTACACTGAAGCTTTCTTT
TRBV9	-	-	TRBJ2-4	CASSVEMGEKNIQYF	TGTGCCAGCAGCGTAGAAATGGGCGAAAAAAACATTCAGTACTTC
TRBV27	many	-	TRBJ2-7	CASSLTQGNEQYF	TGTGCCAGCAGTTTAACGCAGGGGAACGAGCAGTACTTC